This paragraph covers one T cell receptor (beta chain) sequence. Its antigen is unknown. The sample holds no much larger clone one base away, and base qualities are not on file. These data originate in a study of blood T cell repertoires in COVID-19 (dated by TCRdb to the early 2020s). About the study as a whole: The collaborator samples originated in the United States, Italy and Spain and spanned the acute and convalescent phases of COVID-19. A freely available public database, intended as a resource for researchers studying the immune response to SARS-CoV-2, is where the repertoires were released. Sample metadata almost always included a de-identified subject ID, COVID-19 status, age in years and sex. Samples were obtained from the ongoing ImmuneRACE study (first 160 participants) and from 1,254 subjects provided by 6 global collaborators. The prospective study material was composed of cDNA or gDNA derived from T cells, B-cell-depleted T cells, or PBMCs. Where available, HLA class I and class II types were obtained from metadata supplied by the sample provider rather than from assay-based typing. Subjects who had been exposed to COVID-19, were actively infected with it, or had recovered from it provided the deeply sampled blood TCRbeta repertoires that made up the dataset.

Results the study describes overall, beyond this receptor: How much clinical and demographic metadata was included differed by source and by participant, and the metadata was provided uncurated.

CDR3 length: 14 amino acids, cysteine to phenylalanine. Kept here is only the CDR3 DNA, which spans 42 bases and is read in frame from base 1. Based on the germline V gene, the CDR1 and CDR2 sequences are SNHLY and FYNNEI. Germline trimming amounts to 5 bases on V and 5 bases on J, with 8 as the count of junction bases outside the gene matches. The immunoSEQ Assay, a bias-controlled multiplex PCR, was used to amplify TCRbeta CDR3 regions from genomic DNA. In the source study's methods: Nucleated cell counts per sample were estimated from amplification of reference gene primers within the assay. Sequence reads were collapsed and filtered to measure the absolute abundance of every unique TCRbeta CDR3 rearrangement. For each sample, productive Simpson clonality was calculated as the square root of Simpson's diversity index across productive rearrangements. The immuneACCESS repertoire file appears here via TCRdb, limited to in-frame rearrangements. These files lack a portion of the clones; in checked studies, under half of the deficit traces to unresolved V genes, and the cause of the others is not known. V and J calls and clone size are copied from that table; D and trimming were computed from the DNA. Present in this sample are 80,000 to 100,000 clones, about 91% of which were seen just once. Of the sample, roughly 2% falls within the top ten clones.

Each collaborating institution followed its own protocols to collect whole blood in K2EDTA tubes. Collaborator samples were shipped for TCRbeta analysis as frozen whole blood, isolated PBMCs, or DNA extracted from either sample type. The rearranged segments are TRBV2 and TRBJ1-1, with 7 bases matching TRBD1. Sequencing was performed on peripheral blood. The TCR was taken from a human donor with active COVID-19. The donor label of this sample is uncertain. The DNA reads as follows: TGTGCCAGCAGTCCGACAGGGTATTCAACTGAAGCTTTCTTT. Its protein is CASSPTGYSTEAFF.